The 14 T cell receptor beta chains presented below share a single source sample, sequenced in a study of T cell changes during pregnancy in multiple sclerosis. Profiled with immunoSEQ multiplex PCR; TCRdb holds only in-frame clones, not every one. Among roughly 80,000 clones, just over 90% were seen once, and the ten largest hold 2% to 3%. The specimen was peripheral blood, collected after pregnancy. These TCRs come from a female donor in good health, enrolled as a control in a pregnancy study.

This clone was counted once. CDR3 loop: CASSLSRTGDSPYGYTF. The CDR3 DNA reads as TGTGCCAGCAGTTTATCCCGGACAGGGGATTCTCCCTATGGCTACACCTTC. The chain has TRBV28 and TRBJ1-2; 9 nucleotides match TRBD1. Germline values: CDR1 MDHEN, CDR2 SYDVKM. This CDR3 has 17 amino acids. V lost 1 base and J lost 4; bases outside the gene matches: 10.

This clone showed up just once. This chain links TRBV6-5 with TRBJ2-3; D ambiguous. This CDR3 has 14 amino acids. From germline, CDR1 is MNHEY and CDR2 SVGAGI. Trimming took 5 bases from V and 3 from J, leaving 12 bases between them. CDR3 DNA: TGTGCCAGCAGTACTTATTTAACTACAGATACGCAGTATTTT. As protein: CASSTYLTTDTQYF.

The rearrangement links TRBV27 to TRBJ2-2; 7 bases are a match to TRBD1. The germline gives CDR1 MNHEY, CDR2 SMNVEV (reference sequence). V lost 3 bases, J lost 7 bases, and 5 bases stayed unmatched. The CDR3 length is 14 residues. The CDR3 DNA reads TGTGCCAGCAGTTTGAGGGGGCGCGGCGGGGAGCTGTTTTTT. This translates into CASSLRGRGGELFF.

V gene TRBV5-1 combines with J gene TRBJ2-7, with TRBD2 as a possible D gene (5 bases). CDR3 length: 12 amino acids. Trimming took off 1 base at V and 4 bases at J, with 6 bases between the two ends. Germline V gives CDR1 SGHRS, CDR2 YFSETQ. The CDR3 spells CASSLTGYEQYF. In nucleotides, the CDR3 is TGCGCCAGCAGCTTGACGGGGTACGAGCAGTACTTC.

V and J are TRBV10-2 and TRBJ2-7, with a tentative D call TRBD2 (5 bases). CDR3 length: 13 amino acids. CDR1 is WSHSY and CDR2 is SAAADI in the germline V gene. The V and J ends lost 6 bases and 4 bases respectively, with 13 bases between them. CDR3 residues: CASRGRGSYEQYF. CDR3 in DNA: TGCGCCAGCAGGGGCAGAGGGAGTTACGAGCAGTACTTC.

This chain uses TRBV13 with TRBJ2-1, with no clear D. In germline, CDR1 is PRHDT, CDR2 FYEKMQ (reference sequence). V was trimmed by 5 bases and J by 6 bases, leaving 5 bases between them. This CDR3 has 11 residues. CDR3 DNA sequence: TGTGCCAGCAGCATCGGCAATGAGCAGTTCTTC. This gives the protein CASSIGNEQFF.

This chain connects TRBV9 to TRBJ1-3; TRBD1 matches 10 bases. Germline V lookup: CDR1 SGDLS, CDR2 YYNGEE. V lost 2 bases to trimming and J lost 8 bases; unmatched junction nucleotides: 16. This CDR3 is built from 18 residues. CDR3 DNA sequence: TGTGCCAGCAGCGTGGTTGGGGACAGGGGCCCTCCTGTACACACCATATATTTT. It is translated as CASSVVGDRGPPVHTIYF.

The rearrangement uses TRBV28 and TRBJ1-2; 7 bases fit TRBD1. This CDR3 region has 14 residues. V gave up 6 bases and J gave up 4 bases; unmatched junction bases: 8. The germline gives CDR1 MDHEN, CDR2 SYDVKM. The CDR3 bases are TGTGCCAGCAGAAGGGCCGGGACAGCCTATGGCTACACCTTC. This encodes CASRRAGTAYGYTF.

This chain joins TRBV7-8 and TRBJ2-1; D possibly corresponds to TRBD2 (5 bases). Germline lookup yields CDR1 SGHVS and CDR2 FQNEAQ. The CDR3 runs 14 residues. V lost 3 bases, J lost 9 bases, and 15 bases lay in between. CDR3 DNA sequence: TGTGCCAGCAGCTTTCCCTTACTAGACGGTGAGCAGTTCTTC. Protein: CASSFPLLDGEQFF.

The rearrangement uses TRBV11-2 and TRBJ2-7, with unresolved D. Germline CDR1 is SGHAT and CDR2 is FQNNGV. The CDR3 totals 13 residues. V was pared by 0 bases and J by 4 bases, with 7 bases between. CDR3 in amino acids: CASSLDRVYEQYF. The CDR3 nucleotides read TGTGCCAGCAGCTTAGATCGGGTTTACGAGCAGTACTTC.

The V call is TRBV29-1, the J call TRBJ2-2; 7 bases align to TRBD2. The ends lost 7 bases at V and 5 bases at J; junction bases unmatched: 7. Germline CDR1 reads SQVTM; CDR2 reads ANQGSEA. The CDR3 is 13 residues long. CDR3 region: CSGGASGTGELFF. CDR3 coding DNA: TGCAGCGGTGGGGCTAGCGGAACCGGGGAGCTGTTTTTT.

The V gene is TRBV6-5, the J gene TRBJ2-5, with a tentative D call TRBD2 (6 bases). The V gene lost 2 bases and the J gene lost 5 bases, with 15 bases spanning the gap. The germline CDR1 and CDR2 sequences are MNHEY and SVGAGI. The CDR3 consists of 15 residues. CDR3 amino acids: CASSYPQEGRETQYF. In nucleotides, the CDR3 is TGTGCCAGCAGTTACCCACAGGAGGGTAGGGAGACCCAGTACTTC.

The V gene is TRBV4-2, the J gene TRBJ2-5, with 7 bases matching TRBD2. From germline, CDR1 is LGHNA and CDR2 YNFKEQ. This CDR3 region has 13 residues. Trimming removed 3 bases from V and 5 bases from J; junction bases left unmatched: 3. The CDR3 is CASSHEGGETQYF. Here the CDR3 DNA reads TGTGCCAGCAGCCACGAGGGAGGGGAGACCCAGTACTTC.

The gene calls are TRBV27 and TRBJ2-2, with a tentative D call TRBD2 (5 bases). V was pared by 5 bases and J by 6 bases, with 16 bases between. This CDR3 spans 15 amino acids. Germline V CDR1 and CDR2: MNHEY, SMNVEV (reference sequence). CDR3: CASSPHRSGSGELFF. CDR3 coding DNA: TGTGCCAGCAGTCCCCATCGATCGGGGTCCGGGGAGCTGTTTTTT.